What follows are 9 T cell receptor beta chains derived from one specimen sequenced in a study of blood T cell repertoires in COVID-19. Assay: immunoSEQ multiplex PCR; the TCRdb copy retains only in-frame clones and omits some. The sample has about 280,000 clones, roughly 85% seen once. Material: PBMCs or T cells enriched from blood (not recorded which). All receptors derive from a woman in her fifties or sixties who had recovered from COVID-19.

V and J are TRBV7-9 and TRBJ1-1; D gene ambiguous. CDR3 size: 15 residues. Per germline, CDR1 SEHNR and CDR2 FQNEAQ (reference sequence). V lost 1 base and J 0 bases, leaving 9 bases between the germline ends. CDR3 loop: CASSLGPGMNTEAFF. The CDR3 DNA sequence: TGTGCCAGCAGCTTAGGACCGGGGATGAACACTGAAGCTTTCTTT.

The chain couples TRBV7-9 to TRBJ1-2, with D unresolved. The CDR3 length is 12 residues. With 3 bases removed from V and 3 bases from J, the gap between germline ends came to 5 bases. Germline V gives CDR1 SEHNR, CDR2 FQNEAQ (reference sequence). CDR3 region: CASSFQDYGYTF. The DNA of the CDR3 is TGTGCCAGCAGCTTCCAGGACTATGGCTACACCTTC.

CDR3 sequence reads: CASSQDREDTQYF. The CDR3, as DNA: TGTGCCAGCAGCCAGGACAGGGAAGATACGCAGTATTTT. The chain uses TRBV5-5 and TRBJ2-3; the match to TRBD1 covers 8 bases. The CDR3 has 13 residues. Germline V gene lookup returns CDR1 SGHKS and CDR2 YYEKEE (reference sequence). Trimming cost V 4 bases and J 5 bases; bases outside gene matches: 3. Supplemented by reference TRBV5-5 and TRBJ2-3, the full variable domain reads DAGVTQSPTHLIKTRGQQVTLRCSPISGHKSVSWYQQVLGQGPQFIFQYYEKEERGRGNFPDRFSARQFPNYSSELNVNALLLGDSALYLCASSQDREDTQYFGPGTRLTVL.

This clone was picked up one time. The genes are TRBV4-1 and TRBJ1-6; D not certain. The V and J ends lost 2 bases and 7 bases respectively, with 6 bases between them. Germline V gene lookup returns CDR1 MGHRA and CDR2 YSYEKL. There are 13 residues in the CDR3. CDR3 nucleotide sequence: TGCGCCAGCAGCCAATCAATCAATTCACCCCTCCACTTT. It encodes CASSQSINSPLHF.

This clone was picked up a small number of times. Other DNA variants within this sample encode the same CDR3. The chain employs TRBV7-2 and TRBJ1-5, with a weak D call TRBD1 (6 bases). Germline loops: CDR1 SGHTA, CDR2 FQGNSA. V lost 1 base and J lost 4, with 11 bases in between. CDR3 length: 15 residues. CDR3 DNA sequence: TGTGCCAGCAGCTTAGAGACAGGAGATAATCAGCCCCAGCATTTT. The encoded protein is CASSLETGDNQPQHF.

V and J are TRBV7-3 and TRBJ1-2, with 10 bases fitting TRBD1. CDR3 length: 13 residues. Germline CDR1 is SGHTA and CDR2 is FQGTGA. Trimming cost V 8 bases and J 6 bases; bases outside gene matches: 6. CDR3 loop: CASGPGTGDGYTF. In DNA, the CDR3 is TGTGCCAGCGGACCTGGGACAGGGGATGGCTACACCTTC.

The chain combines TRBV12-5 with TRBJ1-3; no clear D gene. The germline V gene encodes CDR1 LGHNT and CDR2 FRNRAP. The CDR3 has 13 amino acids. Trimming took off 7 bases at V and 2 bases at J, with 9 bases between the two ends. Here the CDR3 DNA reads TGTGCTAGTGCCCCCCAGACTGGAAACACCATATATTTT. Its translation: CASAPQTGNTIYF.

J is TRBJ1-5 and V is TRBV7-9, with D unclear. Germline lookup yields CDR1 SEHNR and CDR2 FQNEAQ (reference sequence). This CDR3 has 14 amino acids. The V end lost 0 bases, the J end lost 8 bases, and 11 bases lay between the germline ends. CDR3 coding DNA: TGTGCCAGCAGCTTAGCTGCGGGTACGGAGCCCCAGCATTTT. This gives the protein CASSLAAGTEPQHF.

The V call is TRBV9, the J call TRBJ1-6; tentative D call: TRBD1 (6 bases). From germline, CDR1 is SGDLS and CDR2 YYNGEE. This CDR3 has 15 residues. Trimming removed 6 bases from V and 3 bases from J, with 13 bases in between. Written as DNA, the CDR3 is TGTGCCAGCAACGAGCAGGGGCTCTATAATTCACCCCTCCACTTT. It yields the protein CASNEQGLYNSPLHF.